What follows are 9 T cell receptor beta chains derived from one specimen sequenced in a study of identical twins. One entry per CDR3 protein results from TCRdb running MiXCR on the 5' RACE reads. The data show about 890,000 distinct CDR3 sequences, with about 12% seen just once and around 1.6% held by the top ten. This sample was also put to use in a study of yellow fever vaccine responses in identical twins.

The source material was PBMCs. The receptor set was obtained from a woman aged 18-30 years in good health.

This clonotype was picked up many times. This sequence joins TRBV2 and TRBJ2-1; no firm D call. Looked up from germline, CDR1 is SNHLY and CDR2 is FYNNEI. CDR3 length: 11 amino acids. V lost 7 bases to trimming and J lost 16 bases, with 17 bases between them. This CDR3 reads CASTEGFYLFF. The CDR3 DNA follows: TGTGCCAGCACGGAAGGGTTCTATCTTTTCTTC.

This CDR3 is CASSLGLAGWDEQFF. The CDR3, as DNA: TGCGCCAGCAGCTTGGGTCTAGCGGGATGGGATGAGCAGTTCTTC. The chain joins TRBV5-1 to TRBJ2-1, with 9 bases lining up with TRBD2. The germline CDR1 and CDR2 sequences are SGHRS and YFSETQ. The CDR3 consists of 15 residues. Trimming at V came to 0 bases and at J to 8 bases, leaving 6 bases not matched to a gene.

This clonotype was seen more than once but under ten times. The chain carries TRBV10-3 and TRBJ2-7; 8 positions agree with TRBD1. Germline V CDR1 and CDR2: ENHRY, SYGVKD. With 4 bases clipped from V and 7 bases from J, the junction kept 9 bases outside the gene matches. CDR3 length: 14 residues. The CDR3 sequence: CAISARGQGTEQYV. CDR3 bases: TGTGCCATCAGTGCCAGGGGGCAGGGGACGGAGCAGTACGTC.

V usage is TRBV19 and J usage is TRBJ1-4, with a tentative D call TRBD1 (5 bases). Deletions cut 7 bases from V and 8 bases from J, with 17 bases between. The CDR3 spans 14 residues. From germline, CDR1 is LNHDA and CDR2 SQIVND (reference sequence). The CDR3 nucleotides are TGTGCCAGTACCAGAGGGGTGTCACTCGAAAAACTGTTTTTT. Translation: CASTRGVSLEKLFF.

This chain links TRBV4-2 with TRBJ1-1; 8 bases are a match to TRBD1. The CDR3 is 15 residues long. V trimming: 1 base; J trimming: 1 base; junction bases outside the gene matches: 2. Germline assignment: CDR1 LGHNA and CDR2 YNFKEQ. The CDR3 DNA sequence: TGTGCCAGCAGCCAAGCCGGACAGGGGAACACTGAAGCTTTCTTT. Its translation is CASSQAGQGNTEAFF.

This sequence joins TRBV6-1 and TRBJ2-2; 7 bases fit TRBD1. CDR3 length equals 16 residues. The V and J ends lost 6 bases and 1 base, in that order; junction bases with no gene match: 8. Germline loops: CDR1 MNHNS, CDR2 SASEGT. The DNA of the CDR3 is TGTGCCAGCAGCTCACGCGCAGGGGGGAACACCGGGGAGCTGTTTTTT. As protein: CASSSRAGGNTGELFF.

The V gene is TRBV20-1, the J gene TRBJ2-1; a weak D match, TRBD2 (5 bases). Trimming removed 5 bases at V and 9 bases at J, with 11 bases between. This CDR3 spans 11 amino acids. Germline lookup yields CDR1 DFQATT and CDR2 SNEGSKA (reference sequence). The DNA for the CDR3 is TGCAGTGCTCCTCACGCGGGTGAGCAGTTCTTC. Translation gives CSAPHAGEQFF.

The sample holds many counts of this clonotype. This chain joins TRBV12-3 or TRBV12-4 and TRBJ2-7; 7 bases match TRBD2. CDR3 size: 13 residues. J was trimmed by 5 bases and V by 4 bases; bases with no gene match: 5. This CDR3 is CASSYTSVNEQYF. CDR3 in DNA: TGTGCCAGCAGTTATACTAGCGTTAACGAGCAGTACTTC.

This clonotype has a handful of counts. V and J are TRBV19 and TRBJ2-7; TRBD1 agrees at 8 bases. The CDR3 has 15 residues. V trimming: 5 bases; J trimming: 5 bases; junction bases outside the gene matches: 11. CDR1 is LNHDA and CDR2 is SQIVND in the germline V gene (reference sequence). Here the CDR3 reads CASSFDRGILHEQYF. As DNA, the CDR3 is TGTGCCAGTAGTTTCGACAGGGGAATTCTCCACGAGCAGTACTTC.